The present T cell receptor beta chain was sequenced within a study of blood T cell repertoires in COVID-19 (dated by TCRdb to the early 2020s). Turning to the overall study: The collaborator samples originated in the United States, Italy and Spain and spanned the acute and convalescent phases of COVID-19. Where available, HLA class I and class II types were obtained from metadata supplied by the sample provider rather than from assay-based typing. A freely available public database, intended as a resource for researchers studying the immune response to SARS-CoV-2, is where the repertoires were released. Samples came from the ongoing ImmuneRACE study (first 160 participants) plus 1,254 subjects from 6 global collaborators. The dataset comprised deeply sampled blood TCRbeta repertoires from subjects exposed to, actively infected with, or recovered from COVID-19. The material from the prospective study consisted of cDNA or gDNA derived from T cells, B-cell-depleted T cells, or PBMCs. The sample metadata nearly always contained a de-identified subject ID, COVID-19 status, age in years and sex. General study outcomes and caveats: The amount of clinical and demographic metadata varied by source and participant and was provided uncurated.

One collaborating source in Seattle enrolled patients during active infection and followed them longitudinally through the course of disease. Whole blood was collected in K2EDTA tubes by collaborating institutions according to the institutions' own protocols. Collaborator samples were shipped for TCRbeta analysis as frozen whole blood, isolated PBMCs, or DNA extracted from either sample type. The immunoSEQ Assay, a bias-controlled multiplex PCR, was used to amplify TCRbeta CDR3 regions from genomic DNA. On the authors' methods: Within the assay, amplification of reference gene primers was used to estimate how many nucleated cells each sample contained. Sequence reads were collapsed and filtered to measure the absolute abundance of every unique TCRbeta CDR3 rearrangement. For each sample, productive Simpson clonality was calculated as the square root of Simpson's diversity index over productive rearrangements. TCRdb carries this immuneACCESS record with in-frame sequences only. Its versions omit some clonotypes, under half of them owing to an unresolved V gene in the studies checked, with the rest unexplained. D and trimming come from the DNA, and the V and J calls and clone size come from that table. The sample includes 130,000 or so clones, with around 84% observed a single time. 8.5% to 9% of the sample is taken by the ten largest.

Regarding this clone: Its antigen has not been determined. The input lacks base qualities; no much larger clone sits a single base away.

V drops 0 bases and J drops 2 bases, leaving 12 bases in between. Counted from cysteine to phenylalanine, this CDR3 has 16 amino acids. This entry keeps only the CDR3 DNA: 48 bases, framed from base 1. The germline V gene (reference sequence) yields SEHNR for CDR1 and FQNEAQ for CDR2. The chain joins TRBV7-9 to TRBJ2-3; 6 matching bases give a weak D call of TRBD2. The receptor comes from a man aged 30 to 39 with COVID-19, enrolled during active disease. Material: peripheral blood. The DNA is as follows: TGTGCCAGCAGCTTAGCGGTAATAGCGGTCACAGATACGCAGTATTTT. This encodes CASSLAVIAVTDTQYF.